This T cell receptor (beta chain) was documented in a study of blood T cells in healthy people across ages. The germline V gene has CDR1 SNHLY and CDR2 FYNNEI. V lost 8 bases and J 2 bases, leaving 16 bases between the germline ends. The CDR3 covers 15 residues. With a J-beta primer mix and a sample-barcoded 5' primer, a second PCR ran about 6 to 11 cycles. Via MiXCR, TCRdb re-called the 5' RACE reads, giving one row per CDR3 protein. The table shows some 860,000 distinct CDR3 sequences, with about 56% occurring only once. V and J are TRBV2 and TRBJ2-1, with D perhaps given as TRBD1 or TRBD2 (5 bases each). The specimen sequenced was blood. The origin of this receptor is a man between 40 and 49 years old in good health. Written as DNA, the CDR3 is TGTGCCAGCCCCGCCCCCGGGGACCCCTACAATGAGCAGTTCTTC. This translates into CASPAPGDPYNEQFF.